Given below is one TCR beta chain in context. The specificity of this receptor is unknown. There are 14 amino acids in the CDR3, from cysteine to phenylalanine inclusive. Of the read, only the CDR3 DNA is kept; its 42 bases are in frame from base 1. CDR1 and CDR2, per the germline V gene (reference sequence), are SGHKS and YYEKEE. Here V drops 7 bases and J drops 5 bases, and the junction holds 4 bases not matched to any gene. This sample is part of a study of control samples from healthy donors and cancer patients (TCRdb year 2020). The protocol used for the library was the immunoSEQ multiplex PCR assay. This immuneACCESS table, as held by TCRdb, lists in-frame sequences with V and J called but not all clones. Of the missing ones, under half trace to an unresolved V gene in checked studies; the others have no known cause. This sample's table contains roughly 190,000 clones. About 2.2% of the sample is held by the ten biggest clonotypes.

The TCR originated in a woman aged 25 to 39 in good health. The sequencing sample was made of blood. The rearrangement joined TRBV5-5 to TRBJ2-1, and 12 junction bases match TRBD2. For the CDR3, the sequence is CASLRLAGDNEQFF. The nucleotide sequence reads TGTGCCAGCCTCCGACTAGCGGGGGACAATGAGCAGTTCTTC. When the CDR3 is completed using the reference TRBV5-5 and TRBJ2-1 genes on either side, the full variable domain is DAGVTQSPTHLIKTRGQQVTLRCSPISGHKSVSWYQQVLGQGPQFIFQYYEKEERGRGNFPDRFSARQFPNYSSELNVNALLLGDSALYLCASLRLAGDNEQFFGPGTRLTVL.